One and the same sample provided the 27 T cell receptor beta chains below, sequenced in a study of CD8+CD57+ T cells in acquired aplastic anemia. Template material for TCR beta VDJ and CDR3 profiling consisted of genomic DNA. A single record per CDR3 protein comes from TCRdb applying MiXCR to the reads. The sample records about 190,000 distinct CDR3 sequences, roughly half being singletons. Sequencing was performed on sorted CD4+, CD8+, or CD8+CD57+ T cells (not recorded which) from PBMCs. The receptor source for this set is a human donor in good health, serving as a control.

To note about this clonotype: An end of the junction differs from the germline gene, which may be a read error. CDR3 nucleotides: TGTGCCAGCAGCTTAGTGGGGCAGTCCTACGAGCAGTGCTTC. It codes for CASSLVGQSYEQCF. The chain recombines TRBV7-9 with TRBJ2-7; D is possibly TRBD1 (5 bases). CDR3 length: 14 residues. The germline V gene has CDR1 SEHNR and CDR2 FQNEAQ (reference sequence).

This chain uses TRBV2 with TRBJ1-5; D unresolved. Trimming pared 5 bases from V and 2 bases from J, leaving 7 bases between. There are 13 residues in the CDR3. From germline, CDR1 is SNHLY and CDR2 FYNNEI. DNA for the CDR3: TGTGCCAGCAGTAGTTCTCGCAATCAGCCCCAGCATTTT. Its protein is CASSSSRNQPQHF.

This clonotype appeared many times. The chain joins TRBV7-8 to TRBJ1-1; 7 bases map to TRBD1. Germline V lookup: CDR1 SGHVS, CDR2 FQNEAQ. This CDR3 spans 14 amino acids. Trimming removed 0 bases from V and 9 bases from J; junction bases left unmatched: 7. Written as DNA, the CDR3 is TGTGCCAGCAGCTTAGCAACAGGGGCGACAAAAGCTTTCTTT. It is translated as CASSLATGATKAFF.

The chain combines TRBV14 with TRBJ1-6, with D tentatively TRBD1 (5 bases). Trimming cost V 8 bases and J 2 bases, with 19 bases left between them. The CDR3 has 17 amino acids. Per germline, CDR1 SGHDN and CDR2 FVKESK. CDR3 amino acids: CASSPNSPTAYNSPLHF. As DNA, the CDR3 is TGTGCCAGCTCACCAAATTCCCCGACAGCCTATAATTCACCCCTCCACTTT.

This clonotype was seen a single time. The chain joins TRBV7-2 to TRBJ1-2; 9 bases fit TRBD1. This CDR3 has 13 residues. V lost 11 bases, J lost 3 bases, and 7 bases stayed unmatched. Per the germline V gene, CDR1 is SGHTA and CDR2 is FQGNSA. The CDR3 DNA is TGTGCCTTTACAGGGGGCAGGGACTATGGCTACACCTTC. Its protein is CAFTGGRDYGYTF.

This clonotype was seen many times. In DNA form, the CDR3 reads TGCAGTGCTAACCCCCCAATACGGAAAAATAATTCACCCCTCCACTTT. Translating it yields CSANPPIRKNNSPLHF. V is TRBV20-1 and J is TRBJ1-6, with D uncertain. V shed 4 bases and J shed 5 bases, with 18 bases lying between them. The CDR3 is 16 amino acids. Looked up from germline, CDR1 is DFQATT and CDR2 is SNEGSKA (reference sequence).

V and J are TRBV20-1 and TRBJ1-1; 8 bases match TRBD1. CDR1 is DFQATT, CDR2 SNEGSKA, per germline (reference sequence). The CDR3 contains 13 residues. J gave up 1 base and V 3 bases, and 1 base lay outside the gene matches. For the CDR3, the DNA is TGCAGTGCTAGCGACAGGGGGAACACTGAAGCTTTCTTT. Translated, it gives CSASDRGNTEAFF.

As to this clonotype: At one end, the junction sequence differs from germline, possibly due to a read error. The chain's CDR3 is CASSLGQERTGELYF. CDR3 nucleotide sequence: TGTGCCAGCAGCTTGGGACAGGAGAGGACCGGGGAGCTGTACTTC. The chain uses TRBV7-6 and TRBJ2-2; 8 nucleotides align to TRBD1. This CDR3 comprises 15 residues. Germline CDR1 SGHVS, CDR2 FNYEAQ.

The CDR3: CASSNLNTEAFF. The CDR3, as DNA: TGTGCCAGCAGTAATCTGAACACTGAAGCTTTCTTT. This chain links TRBV7-6 with TRBJ1-1; D call uncertain. This CDR3 contains 12 residues. V lost 6 bases, J lost 0 bases, and 5 bases lay in between. The germline V gene has CDR1 SGHVS and CDR2 FNYEAQ.

Worth noting for this clonotype: A read error may account for a junction end that differs from germline. This chain uses TRBV7-3 with TRBJ1-6; 12 nucleotides line up with TRBD1. The CDR3 is made up of 16 amino acids. CDR1 and CDR2 from the germline V gene are SGHTA and FQGTGA. The CDR3: CARSLSGQGANSPLHF. CDR3 DNA: TGTGCCCGCAGCTTATCGGGACAGGGGGCCAATTCACCCCTCCACTTT.

Turning to this clonotype: This is likely a read error, given that the CDR3 carries no conserved phenylalanine or tryptophan at its end. Because the CDR3's place on the DNA is in doubt, the DNA is left out and the CDR3 is given as listed by TCRdb. The chain recombines TRBV7-8 with TRBJ2-3; the tabulated D call, TRBD2, remains unverified against the DNA. Ends included, the CDR3 has 8 residues. The germline gives CDR1 SGHVS, CDR2 FQNEAQ. The CDR3 reads CASSLGVQ.

This rearrangement joins TRBV18 to TRBJ1-2, with TRBD1 matching over 9 bases. This CDR3 region has 14 residues. The V and J ends lost 3 bases and 4 bases, in that order; junction bases with no gene match: 3. CDR1 is KGHSH, CDR2 LQKENI, per germline. DNA for the CDR3: TGTGCCAGCTCACCTGGGACAGGGAGCTATGGCTACACCTTC. Translated: CASSPGTGSYGYTF.

Concerning this clonotype: A much larger clonotype is one base distant, so this may be a read error. J is TRBJ1-3 and V is TRBV2, with D unresolved. There are 17 residues in the CDR3. Trimming stripped 5 bases from V and 0 bases from J, with 17 bases between. The germline V gene has CDR1 SNHLY and CDR2 FYNNEI. As DNA, the CDR3 is TGTGCCAGCAGTAAGGACTGTTCTACATTCTCTGGAAACACCATATATTTT. Translation gives CASSKDCSTFSGNTIYF. The variable domain in full, with the rest retrieved from reference TRBV2 and TRBJ1-3, is EPEVTQTPSHQVTQMGQEVILRCVPISNHLYFYWYRQILGQKVEFLVSFYNNEISEKSEIFDDQFSVERPDGSNFTLKIRSTKLEDSAMYFCASSKDCSTFSGNTIYFGEGSWLTVV.

This clonotype occurred a few times. The V and J genes are TRBV11-2 and TRBJ2-4, with 8 bases lining up with TRBD2. Trimming cost V 0 bases and J 0 bases; bases outside gene matches: 13. Germline V gene data show CDR1 as SGHAT and CDR2 as FQNNGV. The CDR3 has 20 amino acids. For the CDR3, the DNA is TGTGCCAGCAGCTTAGAGTTAGGGCGGGGGGCCACCCTAGCCAAAAACATTCAGTACTTC. Translation gives CASSLELGRGATLAKNIQYF.

This clonotype was found a few times. This CDR3 is CASSFSGGADTQYF. The CDR3 DNA sequence: TGTGCCAGCAGCTTTAGCGGGGGGGCAGATACGCAGTATTTT. This rearrangement joins TRBV7-6 to TRBJ2-3; 11 bases align to TRBD2. The V segment lost 3 bases and the J segment 4 bases; nucleotides outside the gene matches: 0. This CDR3 contains 14 residues. Germline V CDR1 and CDR2: SGHVS, FNYEAQ.

The chain couples TRBV20-1 to TRBJ1-1; D is undetermined. From germline, CDR1 is DFQATT and CDR2 SNEGSKA (reference sequence). This CDR3 has 13 residues. The V and J ends lost 6 bases and 1 base respectively, with 12 bases between them. The CDR3 loop reads CSAEKTANTEAFF. The CDR3 region has the DNA TGCAGTGCCGAAAAGACGGCGAACACTGAAGCTTTCTTT.

This clonotype was detected ten times or more. This sequence joins TRBV7-6 and TRBJ2-7; unclear D gene. The CDR3 runs to 13 residues. V was clipped by 3 bases and J by 0 bases, with 6 bases between them. CDR1 and CDR2 (germline): SGHVS, FNYEAQ. In DNA form, the CDR3 reads TGTGCCAGCAGCTTCTCCAACTCCTACGAGCAGTACTTC. It codes for CASSFSNSYEQYF.

Turning to this clonotype: This CDR3 fails to terminate in the conserved phenylalanine or tryptophan, so it likely reflects a read error. The V call is TRBV6-5, the J call TRBJ1-1; D unclear. Germline V gives CDR1 MNHEY, CDR2 SVGAGI. The length of the CDR3 is 12 residues. V shed 6 bases and J shed 5 bases, with 10 bases lying between them. The CDR3 DNA sequence: TGTGCCAGCAGCATAGACCTAACTGAAGCTTTCCTT. It yields the protein CASSIDLTEAFL.

A few counts support this clonotype. This chain uses TRBV30 with TRBJ1-3; D is undetermined. This CDR3 contains 15 residues. Germline V gene data show CDR1 as GTSNPN and CDR2 as SVGIG (reference sequence). The V end was cut by 8 bases, the J end by 0 bases, with 17 bases between. CDR3 in DNA: TGTGCCACTGGTGGGCGGCTCCACTCTGGAAACACCATATATTTT. Encoded protein: CATGGRLHSGNTIYF.

The table lists this clonotype with a count of one. The chain uses TRBV11-3 and TRBJ1-4; 8 bases match TRBD1. CDR3 size: 14 residues. Unmatched junction bases numbered 12, after V lost 9 bases and J lost 9 bases. Per the germline V gene, CDR1 is SGHNT and CDR2 is YENEEA. CDR3 residues: CASSMSGGRQKLFF. DNA of the CDR3: TGTGCCAGTAGTATGTCAGGGGGCCGCCAAAAACTGTTTTTT. The full variable domain, in which reference TRBV11-3 and TRBJ1-4 provide the parts outside the CDR3, is EAGVVQSPRYKIIEKKQPVAFWCNPISGHNTLYWYLQNLGQGPELLIRYENEEAVDDSQLPKDRFSAERLKGVDSTLKIQPAELGDSAVYLCASSMSGGRQKLFFGSGTQLSVL.

The rearrangement joins TRBV7-3 to TRBJ2-3; 7 bases are a match to TRBD2. Per germline, CDR1 SGHTA and CDR2 FQGTGA. J lost 2 bases, V lost 0 bases, and 2 bases had no gene match. This CDR3 comprises 15 residues. CDR3 loop: CASSLTGGNTDTQYF. In nucleotides, the CDR3 is TGTGCCAGCAGCTTAACGGGGGGGAACACAGATACGCAGTATTTT.

This clonotype was detected many times. This chain joins TRBV6-5 and TRBJ1-1, with 7 bases matching TRBD1. The CDR3 is made up of 16 amino acids. Unmatched junction bases numbered 10, after V lost 6 bases and J lost 0 bases. Looked up from germline, CDR1 is MNHEY and CDR2 is SVGAGI. CDR3 bases: TGTGCCAGCAGGTTACAGGGGCCGAGGATGAACACTGAAGCTTTCTTT. Translated, it gives CASRLQGPRMNTEAFF.

This clonotype appeared a single time. One junction end does not reproduce the germline sequence, and a read error may be involved. This chain joins TRBV10-2 and TRBJ2-7, with 10 bases aligning to TRBD1. The CDR3 runs to 14 residues. CDR1 WSHSY and CDR2 SAAADI come from the germline V gene. CDR3 in amino acids: CAGSESDRGFEQYF. CDR3 DNA sequence: TGTGCCGGCAGTGAGTCGGACAGGGGGTTCGAGCAGTACTTC.

Turning to this clonotype: Because it lacks the conserved phenylalanine or tryptophan at the end, this CDR3 is likely a read error. The CDR3 protein is CASGVVGPQETQYL. The CDR3 DNA reads as TGTGCCAGTGGCGTGGTAGGGCCCCAGGAGACCCAGTACCTC. The chain recombines TRBV19 with TRBJ2-5; D unclear. Germline V gene data show CDR1 as LNHDA and CDR2 as SQIVND (reference sequence). The CDR3 runs to 14 residues. Trimming stripped 8 bases from V and 5 bases from J, with 18 bases between.

The chain carries TRBV29-1 and TRBJ2-1; 8 bases are shared with TRBD2. Unmatched junction bases numbered 10, after V lost 3 bases and J lost 0 bases. Germline V gene data show CDR1 as SQVTM and CDR2 as ANQGSEA. The CDR3 has 17 amino acids. Written as DNA, the CDR3 is TGCAGCGTTGAGAACAGCGGGGGAGCCAGCTCCTACAATGAGCAGTTCTTC. Translated, it gives CSVENSGGASSYNEQFF.

A few counts support this clonotype. This CDR3 fails to terminate in the conserved phenylalanine or tryptophan, so it likely reflects a read error. The rearrangement joins TRBV25-1 to TRBJ2-3; 8 bases agree with TRBD2. The CDR3 length is 16 residues. Germline CDR1 is MGHDK and CDR2 is SYGVNS. In DNA, the CDR3 is TGTGCCAGCAATGAACGGAGCGGGGGCCGCACAGATACGCAGTATCTT. Protein: CASNERSGGRTDTQYL.

V is TRBV5-1 and J is TRBJ2-7, with no clear D. Germline lookup yields CDR1 SGHRS and CDR2 YFSETQ. Trimming took 3 bases from V and 2 from J, leaving 12 bases between them. The CDR3 spans 14 residues. The CDR3 sequence: CASSSRTEAYEQYF. DNA of the CDR3: TGCGCCAGCAGCTCCCGGACGGAAGCCTACGAGCAGTACTTC.